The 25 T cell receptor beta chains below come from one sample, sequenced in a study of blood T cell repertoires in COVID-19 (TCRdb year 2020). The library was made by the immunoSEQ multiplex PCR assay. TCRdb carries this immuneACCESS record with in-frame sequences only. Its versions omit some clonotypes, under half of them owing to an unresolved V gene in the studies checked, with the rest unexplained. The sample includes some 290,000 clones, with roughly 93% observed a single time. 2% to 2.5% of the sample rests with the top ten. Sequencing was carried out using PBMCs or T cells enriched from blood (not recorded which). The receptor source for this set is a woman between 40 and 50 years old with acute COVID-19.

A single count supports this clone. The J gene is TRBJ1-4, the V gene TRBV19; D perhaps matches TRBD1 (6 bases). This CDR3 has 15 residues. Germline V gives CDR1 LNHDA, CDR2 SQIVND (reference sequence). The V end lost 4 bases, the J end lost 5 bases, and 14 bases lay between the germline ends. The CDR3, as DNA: TGTGCCAGTAGTACCCTCGGGGGGCCGAATGAAAAACTGTTTTTT. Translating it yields CASSTLGGPNEKLFF.

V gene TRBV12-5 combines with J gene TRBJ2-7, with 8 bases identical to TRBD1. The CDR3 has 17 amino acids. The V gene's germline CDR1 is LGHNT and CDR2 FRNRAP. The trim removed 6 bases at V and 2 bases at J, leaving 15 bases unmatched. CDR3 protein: CASGLPHAGTGPYEQYF. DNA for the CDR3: TGTGCTAGTGGCCTCCCACACGCCGGGACAGGACCCTACGAGCAGTACTTC. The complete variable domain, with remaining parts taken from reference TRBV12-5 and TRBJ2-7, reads DARVTQTPRHKVTEMGQEVTMRCQPILGHNTVFWYRQTMMQGLELLAYFRNRAPLDDSGMPKDRFSAEMPDATLATLKIQPSEPRDSAVYFCASGLPHAGTGPYEQYFGPGTRLTVT.

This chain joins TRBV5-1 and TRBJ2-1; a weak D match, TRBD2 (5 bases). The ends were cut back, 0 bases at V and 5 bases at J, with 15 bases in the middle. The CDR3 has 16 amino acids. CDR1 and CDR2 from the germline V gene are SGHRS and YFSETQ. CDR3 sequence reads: CASSLAASSWDNEQFF. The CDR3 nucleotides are TGCGCCAGCAGCTTGGCCGCTAGCTCCTGGGACAATGAGCAGTTCTTC.

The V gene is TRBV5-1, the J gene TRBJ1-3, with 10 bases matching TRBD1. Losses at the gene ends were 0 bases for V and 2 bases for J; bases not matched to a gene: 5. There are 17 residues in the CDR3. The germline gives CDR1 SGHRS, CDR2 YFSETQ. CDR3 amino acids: CASSLERTGGPGNTIYF. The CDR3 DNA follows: TGCGCCAGCAGCTTGGAACGGACAGGGGGACCTGGAAACACCATATATTTT.

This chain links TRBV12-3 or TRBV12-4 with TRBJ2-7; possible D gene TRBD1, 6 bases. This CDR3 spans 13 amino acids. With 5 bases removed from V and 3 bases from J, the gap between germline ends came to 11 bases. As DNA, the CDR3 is TGTGCCAGCAGTCCCGGACAGATCTACGAGCAGTACTTC. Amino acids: CASSPGQIYEQYF.

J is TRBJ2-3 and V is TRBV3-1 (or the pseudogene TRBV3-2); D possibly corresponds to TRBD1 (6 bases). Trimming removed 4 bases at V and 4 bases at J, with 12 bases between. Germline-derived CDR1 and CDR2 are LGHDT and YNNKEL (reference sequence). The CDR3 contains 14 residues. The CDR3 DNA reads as TGTGCCAGCAGCCCCGGACAGCCCCCAGATACGCAGTATTTT. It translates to CASSPGQPPDTQYF.

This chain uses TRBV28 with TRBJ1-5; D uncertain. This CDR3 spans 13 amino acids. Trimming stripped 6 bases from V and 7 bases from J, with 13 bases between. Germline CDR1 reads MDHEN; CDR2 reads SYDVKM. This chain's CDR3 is CASSPRGKQPQHF. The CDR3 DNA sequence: TGTGCCAGCAGCCCCCGGGGAAAGCAGCCCCAGCATTTT.

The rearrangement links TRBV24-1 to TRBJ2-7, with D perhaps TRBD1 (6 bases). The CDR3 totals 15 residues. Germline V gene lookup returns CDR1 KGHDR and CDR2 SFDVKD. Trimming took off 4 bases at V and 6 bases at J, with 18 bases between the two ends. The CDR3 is CATSDPDRFPGEQYF. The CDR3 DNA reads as TGTGCCACCAGTGACCCTGACAGGTTCCCAGGCGAGCAGTACTTC.

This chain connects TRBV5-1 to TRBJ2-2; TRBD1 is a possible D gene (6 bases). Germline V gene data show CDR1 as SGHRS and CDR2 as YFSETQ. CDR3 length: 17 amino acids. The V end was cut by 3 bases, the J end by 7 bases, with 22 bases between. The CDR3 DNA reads TGCGCCAGCAGCTCGGAGCCCCGGGACAATGATTTCGGGGAGCTGTTTTTT. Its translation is CASSSEPRDNDFGELFF.

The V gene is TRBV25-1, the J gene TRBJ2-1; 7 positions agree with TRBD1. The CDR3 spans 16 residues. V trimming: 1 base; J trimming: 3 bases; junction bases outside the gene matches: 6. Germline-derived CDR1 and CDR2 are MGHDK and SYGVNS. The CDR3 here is CASSELIQGYYNEQFF. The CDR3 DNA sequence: TGTGCCAGCAGTGAATTGATACAGGGGTACTACAATGAGCAGTTCTTC.

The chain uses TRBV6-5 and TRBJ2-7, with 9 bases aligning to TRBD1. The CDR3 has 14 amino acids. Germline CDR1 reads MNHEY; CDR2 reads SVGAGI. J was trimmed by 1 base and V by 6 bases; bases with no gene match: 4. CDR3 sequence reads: CASRPGQGSYEQYF. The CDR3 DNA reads TGTGCCAGCAGGCCGGGACAGGGATCCTACGAGCAGTACTTC.

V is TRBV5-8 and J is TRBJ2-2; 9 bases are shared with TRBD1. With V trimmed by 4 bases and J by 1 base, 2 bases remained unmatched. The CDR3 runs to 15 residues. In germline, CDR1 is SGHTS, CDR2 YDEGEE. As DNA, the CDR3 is TGTGCCAGCAGCCAGGGACAGGGGAACACCGGGGAGCTGTTTTTT. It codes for CASSQGQGNTGELFF. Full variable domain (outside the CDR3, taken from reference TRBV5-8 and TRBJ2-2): EAGVTQSPTHLIKTRGQQATLRCSPISGHTSVYWYQQALGLGLQFLLWYDEGEERNRGNFPPRFSGRQFPNYSSELNVNALELEDSALYLCASSQGQGNTGELFFGEGSRLTVL.

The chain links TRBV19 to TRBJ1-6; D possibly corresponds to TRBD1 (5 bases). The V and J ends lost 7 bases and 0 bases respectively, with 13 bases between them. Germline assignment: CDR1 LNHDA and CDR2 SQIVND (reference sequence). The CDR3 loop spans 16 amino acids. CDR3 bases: TGTGCCAGTAAAGGAGGGGCCGGCTCCTATAATTCACCCCTCCACTTT. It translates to CASKGGAGSYNSPLHF.

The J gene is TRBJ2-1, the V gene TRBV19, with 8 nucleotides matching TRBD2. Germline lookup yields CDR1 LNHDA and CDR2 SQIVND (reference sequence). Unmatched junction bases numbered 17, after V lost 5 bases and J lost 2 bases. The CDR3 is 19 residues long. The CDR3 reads CASSVRLEREQGTYNEQFF. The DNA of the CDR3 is TGTGCCAGTAGTGTCCGCCTTGAGCGGGAGCAGGGTACCTACAATGAGCAGTTCTTC. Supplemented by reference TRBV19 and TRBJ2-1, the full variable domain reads DGGITQSPKYLFRKEGQNVTLSCEQNLNHDAMYWYRQDPGQGLRLIYYSQIVNDFQKGDIAEGYSVSREKKESFPLTVTSAQKNPTAFYLCASSVRLEREQGTYNEQFFGPGTRLTVL.

The CDR3 sequence is CASSGPSATNTGELFF. In DNA, the CDR3 is TGTGCCAGCAGTGGTCCCAGCGCAACAAACACCGGGGAGCTGTTTTTT. This sequence joins TRBV25-1 and TRBJ2-2; D ambiguous. In germline, CDR1 is MGHDK, CDR2 SYGVNS. V gave up 4 bases and J gave up 2 bases, with 14 bases separating them. The CDR3 sequence is 16 residues long. The whole variable domain, filled in from reference TRBV25-1 and TRBJ2-2, reads EADIYQTPRYLVIGTGKKITLECSQTMGHDKMYWYQQDPGMELHLIHYSYGVNSTEKGDLSSESTVSRIRTEHFPLTLESARPSHTSQYLCASSGPSATNTGELFFGEGSRLTVL.

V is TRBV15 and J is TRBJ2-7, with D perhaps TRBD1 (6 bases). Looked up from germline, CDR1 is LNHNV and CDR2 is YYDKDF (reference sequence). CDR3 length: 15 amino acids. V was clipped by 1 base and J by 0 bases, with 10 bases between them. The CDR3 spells CATSRGRGSSYEQYF. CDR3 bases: TGTGCCACCAGCAGAGGTAGGGGGTCCTCCTACGAGCAGTACTTC.

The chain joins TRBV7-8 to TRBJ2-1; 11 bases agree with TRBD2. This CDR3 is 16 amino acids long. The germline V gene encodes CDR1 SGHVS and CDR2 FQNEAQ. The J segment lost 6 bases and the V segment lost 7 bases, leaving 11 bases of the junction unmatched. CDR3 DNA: TGTGCCAGCAAGGTACTAGCGGGAGTAAGAAGCAATGAGCAGTTCTTC. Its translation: CASKVLAGVRSNEQFF.

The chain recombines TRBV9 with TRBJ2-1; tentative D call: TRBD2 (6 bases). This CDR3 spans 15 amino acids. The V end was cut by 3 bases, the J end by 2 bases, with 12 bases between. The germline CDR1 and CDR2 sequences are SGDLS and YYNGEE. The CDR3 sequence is CASSDRDLAYNEQFF. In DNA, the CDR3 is TGTGCCAGCAGCGACCGGGACTTAGCCTACAATGAGCAGTTCTTC.

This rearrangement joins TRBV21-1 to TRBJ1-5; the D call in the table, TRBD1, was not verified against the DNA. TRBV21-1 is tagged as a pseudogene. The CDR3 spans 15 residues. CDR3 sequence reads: CASSNDRGLGQPQHF. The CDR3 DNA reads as TGTGCCAGCAGCAATGACAGGGGGCTTGGGCAGCCCCAGCATTTT.

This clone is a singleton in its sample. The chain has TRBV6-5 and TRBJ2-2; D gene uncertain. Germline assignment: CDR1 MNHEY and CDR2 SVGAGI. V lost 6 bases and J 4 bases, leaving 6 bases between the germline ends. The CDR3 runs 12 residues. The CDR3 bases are TGTGCCAGCAGAGCGATCACCGGGGAGCTGTTTTTT. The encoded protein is CASRAITGELFF.

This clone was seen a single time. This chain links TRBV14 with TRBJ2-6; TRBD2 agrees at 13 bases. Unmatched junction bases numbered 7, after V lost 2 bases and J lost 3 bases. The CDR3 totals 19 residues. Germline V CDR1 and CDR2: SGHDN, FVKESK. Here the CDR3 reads CASSQLGLAGVDGANVLTF. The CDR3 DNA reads TGTGCCAGCAGCCAATTAGGACTAGCGGGAGTGGATGGGGCCAACGTCCTGACTTTC.

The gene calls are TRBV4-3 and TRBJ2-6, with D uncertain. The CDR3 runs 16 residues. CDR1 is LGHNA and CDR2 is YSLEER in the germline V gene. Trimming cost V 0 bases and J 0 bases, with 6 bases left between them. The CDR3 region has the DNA TGCGCCAGCAGCCAAGATAGCAGCTCTGGGGCCAACGTCCTGACTTTC. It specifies CASSQDSSSGANVLTF.

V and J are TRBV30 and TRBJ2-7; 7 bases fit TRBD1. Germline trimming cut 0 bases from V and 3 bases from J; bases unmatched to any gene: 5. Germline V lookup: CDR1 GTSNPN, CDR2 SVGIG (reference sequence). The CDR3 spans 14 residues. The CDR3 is CAWSVSGTVYEQYF. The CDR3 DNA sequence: TGTGCCTGGAGTGTAAGTGGGACAGTCTACGAGCAGTACTTC. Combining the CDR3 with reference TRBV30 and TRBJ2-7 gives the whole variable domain SQTIHQWPATLVQPVGSPLSLECTVEGTSNPNLYWYRQAAGRGLQLLFYSVGIGQISSEVPQNLSASRPQDRQFILSSKKLLLSDSGFYLCAWSVSGTVYEQYFGPGTRLTVT.

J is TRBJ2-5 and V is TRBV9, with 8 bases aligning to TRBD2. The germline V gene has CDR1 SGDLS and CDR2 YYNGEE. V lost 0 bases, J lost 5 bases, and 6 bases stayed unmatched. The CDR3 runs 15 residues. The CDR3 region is CASSVGSGGWETQYF. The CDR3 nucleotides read TGTGCCAGCAGCGTAGGGAGCGGGGGTTGGGAGACCCAGTACTTC.

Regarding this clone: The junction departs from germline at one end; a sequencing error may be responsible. The CDR3 is CASSLKVGPGQGSHEQYF. The CDR3 DNA reads as TGTGCCAGCAGTTTGAAAGTGGGACCGGGACAGGGCTCCCACGAGCAGTACTTC. The rearrangement joins TRBV27 to TRBJ2-7; 9 bases agree with TRBD1. The CDR3 is 18 residues long. From germline, CDR1 is MNHEY and CDR2 SMNVEV (reference sequence).